These 28 T cell receptor beta chains share one sample of origin, sequenced in a study of CXCR4 blockade with PD-1 therapy in pancreatic cancer (dated by TCRdb to between 2019 and 2020). Libraries were made using the immunoSEQ multiplex PCR assay. Here the immuneACCESS table is served through TCRdb, limited to in-frame sequences with V and J called. Missing clones are a known gap in these copies; in checked studies unresolved V genes cover under half, and the rest lacks a known reason. Recorded for this sample are approximately 18,000 clones; 72% of them occurred a single time. 5.5% to 6% of the sample is held by the ten biggest clonotypes. Sequenced input: tumor tissue. These TCRs come from a human donor with pancreatic ductal adenocarcinoma.

The rearrangement joins TRBV28 to TRBJ1-2; perhaps TRBD1 as D (5 bases). The germline V gene has CDR1 MDHEN and CDR2 SYDVKM. CDR3 length: 14 residues. Trimming cost V 4 bases and J 4 bases, with 13 bases left between them. In nucleotides, the CDR3 is TGTGCCAGCAGTTCCATTGGGAGGGGCTATGGCTACACCTTC. Its protein product is CASSSIGRGYGYTF.

The gene calls are TRBV19 and TRBJ1-2, with D perhaps matching TRBD1 (6 bases). Per germline, CDR1 LNHDA and CDR2 SQIVND (reference sequence). The CDR3 contains 13 residues. The ends were cut back, 7 bases at V and 3 bases at J, with 12 bases in the middle. The CDR3 DNA is TGTGCCAGTAACACAGGGAGAGACTATGGCTACACCTTC. Amino acids: CASNTGRDYGYTF.

This clone was observed a single time. This chain links TRBV19 with TRBJ1-1; D not certain. The CDR3 sequence is 12 residues long. In germline, CDR1 is LNHDA, CDR2 SQIVND (reference sequence). V lost 5 bases, J lost 4 bases, and 8 bases lay in between. CDR3 nucleotides: TGTGCCAGTAGTCGGCCGGCCACTGAAGCTTTCTTT. This gives the protein CASSRPATEAFF.

V is TRBV19 and J is TRBJ1-6, with a weak D call TRBD1 (6 bases). V dropped 0 bases and J dropped 7 bases, with 10 bases sitting between them. In germline, CDR1 is LNHDA, CDR2 SQIVND (reference sequence). This CDR3 is 15 amino acids long. CDR3 nucleotides: TGTGCCAGTAGTATAGAAAGGACAGCCAATTCACCCCTCCACTTT. Translation gives CASSIERTANSPLHF.

The chain joins TRBV29-1 to TRBJ2-3; TRBD2 matches at 9 bases. The CDR3 is 12 amino acids. Germline V gene sequence: CDR1 SQVTM, CDR2 ANQGSEA. The V segment lost 7 bases and the J segment 5 bases; nucleotides outside the gene matches: 4. CDR3 DNA: TGCAGCGCCCGGACTAGCGAAGATACGCAGTATTTT. Translation: CSARTSEDTQYF.

This clone was counted a single time. The chain couples TRBV28 to TRBJ1-2, with TRBD1 identical over 8 bases. In germline, CDR1 is MDHEN, CDR2 SYDVKM. The V and J ends lost 3 bases and 7 bases, in that order; junction bases with no gene match: 4. This CDR3 contains 13 residues. In DNA form, the CDR3 reads TGTGCCAGCAGTTTTCAGGGGGCGGGTGGCTACACCTTC. Translating it yields CASSFQGAGGYTF.

CDR3 region: CASSPLTSGTYNEQFF. Here the CDR3 DNA reads TGTGCCAGCTCCCCGTTAACTAGCGGGACCTACAATGAGCAGTTCTTC. V is TRBV18 and J is TRBJ2-1; 10 nucleotides align to TRBD2. CDR1 and CDR2 (germline): KGHSH, LQKENI. CDR3 length: 16 residues. After removal of 6 bases from V and 2 bases from J, the junction contained 7 bases not matched to a gene.

The table lists this clone with a count of one. The V gene is TRBV18, the J gene TRBJ1-2; D possibly corresponds to TRBD1 (5 bases). The CDR3 loop spans 14 amino acids. Trimming pared 2 bases from V and 2 bases from J, leaving 9 bases between. CDR1 and CDR2 from the germline V gene are KGHSH and LQKENI. The CDR3, as DNA: TGTGCCAGCTCACCATCGACAGTCAACTATGGCTACACCTTC. It codes for CASSPSTVNYGYTF.

The CDR3 sequence is CAWSYNRIRGYTF. CDR3 DNA sequence: TGTGCCTGGAGTTATAACAGGATTCGCGGCTACACCTTC. The chain carries TRBV30 and TRBJ1-2, with TRBD1 as a possible D gene (5 bases). Looked up from germline, CDR1 is GTSNPN and CDR2 is SVGIG (reference sequence). This CDR3 is built from 13 residues. V lost 2 bases, J lost 8 bases, and 15 bases lay in between.

In DNA form, the CDR3 reads TGTGCCAGCAGTGAAGGGCGTACAGGGAGCGGCAATCAGCCCCAGCATTTT. Translation: CASSEGRTGSGNQPQHF. This chain joins TRBV25-1 and TRBJ1-5, with D possibly matching TRBD1 (6 bases). Germline loops: CDR1 MGHDK, CDR2 SYGVNS. The CDR3 has 17 amino acids. With 2 bases removed from V and 2 bases from J, the gap between germline ends came to 16 bases. The full variable domain, with the rest looked up from reference TRBV25-1 and TRBJ1-5, is EADIYQTPRYLVIGTGKKITLECSQTMGHDKMYWYQQDPGMELHLIHYSYGVNSTEKGDLSSESTVSRIRTEHFPLTLESARPSHTSQYLCASSEGRTGSGNQPQHFGDGTRLSIL.

The chain is built from TRBV5-1 and TRBJ1-4, with 7 nucleotides matching TRBD1. The CDR3 covers 15 residues. V lost 3 bases and J lost 0; bases outside the gene matches: 2. The germline V gene encodes CDR1 SGHRS and CDR2 YFSETQ. In DNA form, the CDR3 reads TGCGCCAGCAGCTCCGGGACAGCAACTAATGAAAAACTGTTTTTT. Protein: CASSSGTATNEKLFF.

This sequence joins TRBV9 and TRBJ2-1; D may match TRBD1 or TRBD2 (7 bases each). Germline CDR1 and CDR2: SGDLS and YYNGEE. V lost 7 bases, J lost 4 bases, and 18 bases lay in between. This CDR3 comprises 15 residues. Written as DNA, the CDR3 is TGTGCCAGCCAGGGGGGGTTAGGCCCGTACAATGAGCAGTTCTTC. This sequence encodes CASQGGLGPYNEQFF.

This clone was counted only a few times. This rearrangement joins TRBV5-8 to TRBJ2-1, with D possibly matching TRBD2 (5 bases). This CDR3 is built from 15 residues. The V end lost 0 bases, the J end lost 4 bases, and 11 bases lay between the germline ends. CDR1 and CDR2 (germline): SGHTS, YDEGEE. The CDR3 region is CASSLAPSTYNEQFF. The CDR3 DNA reads as TGTGCCAGCAGCTTGGCCCCTAGCACATACAATGAGCAGTTCTTC.

The gene calls are TRBV28 and TRBJ2-7, with D unresolved. V was shortened by 4 bases and J by 5 bases, with 15 bases between the two germline ends. CDR1 and CDR2 from the germline V gene are MDHEN and SYDVKM. This CDR3 has 14 residues. For the CDR3, the DNA is TGTGCCAGCAGTTCCCCGGTCCTGCATAACGAGCAGTACTTC. Translated: CASSSPVLHNEQYF.

This clone was seen a few times. CDR3 sequence reads: CASSMLEEETQYF. The CDR3 DNA follows: TGTGCCAGTAGTATGTTAGAAGAAGAGACCCAGTACTTC. The V and J genes are TRBV19 and TRBJ2-5, with no clear D. Germline-derived CDR1 and CDR2 are LNHDA and SQIVND (reference sequence). The CDR3 consists of 13 residues. Trimming took 3 bases from V and 3 from J, leaving 8 bases between them.

This clone showed up just a few times. The chain combines TRBV11-3 with TRBJ1-6; TRBD1 is a possible D gene (6 bases). The CDR3 has 17 amino acids. Germline-derived CDR1 and CDR2 are SGHNT and YENEEA. V was clipped by 4 bases and J by 2 bases, with 15 bases between them. The CDR3 DNA reads as TGTGCCAGCAGCTCAAAGGGGGGCATCCCCTATAATTCACCCCTCCACTTT. It codes for CASSSKGGIPYNSPLHF.

The rearrangement uses TRBV14 and TRBJ2-1; D ambiguous. Germline V gene sequence: CDR1 SGHDN, CDR2 FVKESK. V lost 8 bases and J lost 7, with 9 bases in between. This CDR3 contains 11 residues. CDR3 nucleotides: TGTGCCAGCTCACAGCAGAATGAGCAGTTCTTC. The encoded protein is CASSQQNEQFF.

This chain joins TRBV2 and TRBJ1-1; D is unresolved. This CDR3 contains 15 residues. Germline CDR1 and CDR2: SNHLY and FYNNEI. The ends were cut back, 0 bases at V and 0 bases at J, with 8 bases in the middle. The CDR3 DNA is TGTGCCAGCAGTGAAGCAAATACCATGAACACTGAAGCTTTCTTT. The encoded protein is CASSEANTMNTEAFF.

V gene TRBV19 combines with J gene TRBJ1-1, with unresolved D. The CDR3 totals 13 residues. The V and J ends lost 7 bases and 5 bases respectively, with 14 bases between them. Germline-derived CDR1 and CDR2 are LNHDA and SQIVND (reference sequence). The CDR3 loop reads CASNVGEGTEAFF. The CDR3 DNA sequence: TGTGCCAGTAACGTTGGGGAGGGAACTGAAGCTTTCTTT.

This clone was picked up one time. The genes are TRBV5-1 and TRBJ2-5, with D perhaps matching TRBD1 (7 bases). The germline V gene encodes CDR1 SGHRS and CDR2 YFSETQ. The CDR3 covers 14 residues. Deletions cut 6 bases from V and 3 bases from J, with 15 bases between. The DNA for the CDR3 is TGCGCCAGCAAGGGGGCAGGGGGGAAAGAGACCCAGTACTTC. Translation gives CASKGAGGKETQYF.

CDR3 protein: CASSLSYGSYEQYF. The CDR3 DNA reads as TGTGCCAGCAGTTTATCATACGGGAGCTACGAGCAGTACTTC. The chain employs TRBV28 and TRBJ2-7; D possibly corresponds to TRBD2 (6 bases). CDR3 length equals 14 residues. Per germline, CDR1 MDHEN and CDR2 SYDVKM. Trimming left V 1 base short and J 3 bases short, with 10 bases between.

This clone occurred a few times. The CDR3 bases are TGCAGCGGGGGACTAGCGGGAGTAGGGACCGGGGAGCTGTTTTTT. Encoded protein: CSGGLAGVGTGELFF. V and J are TRBV29-1 and TRBJ2-2, with 14 bases identical to TRBD2. In germline, CDR1 is SQVTM, CDR2 ANQGSEA. The V and J ends lost 7 bases and 5 bases, in that order; junction bases with no gene match: 6. The CDR3 loop spans 15 amino acids.

The V call is TRBV14, the J call TRBJ2-6; D remains ambiguous. There are 12 residues in the CDR3. Germline V CDR1 and CDR2: SGHDN, FVKESK. The V end lost 6 bases, the J end lost 4 bases, and 4 bases lay between the germline ends. The CDR3 region has the DNA TGTGCCAGCAGTCCAGGGGCCAACGTCCTGACTTTC. It specifies CASSPGANVLTF.

This sequence joins TRBV10-1 and TRBJ2-3, with D possibly matching TRBD2 (6 bases). Germline CDR1 reads WNHNN; CDR2 reads SYGVQD (reference sequence). This CDR3 has 20 amino acids. The V and J ends lost 0 bases and 0 bases respectively, with 22 bases between them. CDR3 bases: TGCGCCAGCAGTGAGTCGAAGGGACTGATTGAGGGCTCTAGCACAGATACGCAGTATTTT. Translation: CASSESKGLIEGSSTDTQYF.

The chain employs TRBV9 and TRBJ1-4; 7 nucleotides agree with TRBD1. The germline CDR1 and CDR2 sequences are SGDLS and YYNGEE. This CDR3 is 14 amino acids long. Trimming removed 5 bases from V and 17 bases from J; junction bases left unmatched: 18. CDR3 DNA sequence: TGTGCCAGCAGTGGCCCCGCTGTCCGACAGGGAGGTTTTTTT. It yields the protein CASSGPAVRQGGFF.

V is TRBV4-1 and J is TRBJ2-7, with 13 nucleotides matching TRBD2. J lost 8 bases, V lost 3 bases, and 7 bases had no gene match. Per germline, CDR1 MGHRA and CDR2 YSYEKL. The CDR3 totals 15 residues. The CDR3 DNA reads TGCGCCAGCAGCCATGACGGGACTAGCGGGGCACAGCAGTACTTC. It specifies CASSHDGTSGAQQYF.

This clone turned up a few times. The V and J genes are TRBV28 and TRBJ1-1, with D maybe TRBD1 (5 bases). The germline gives CDR1 MDHEN, CDR2 SYDVKM. Trimming shortened V by 6 bases and J by 4 bases, and 12 bases separated the two germline ends. This CDR3 is 13 amino acids long. DNA of the CDR3: TGTGCCAGCAGGGAAAGGGGTGCCACTGAAGCTTTCTTT. Amino acid sequence: CASRERGATEAFF.

This clone appeared once. This sequence joins TRBV11-3 and TRBJ2-3; 11 nucleotides line up with TRBD2. J was trimmed by 6 bases and V by 3 bases; bases with no gene match: 2. The CDR3 consists of 14 residues. CDR1 and CDR2 from the germline V gene are SGHNT and YENEEA. Here the CDR3 DNA reads TGTGCCAGCAGCTTGACTAGCGGGAAGGATACGCAGTATTTT. It yields the protein CASSLTSGKDTQYF.